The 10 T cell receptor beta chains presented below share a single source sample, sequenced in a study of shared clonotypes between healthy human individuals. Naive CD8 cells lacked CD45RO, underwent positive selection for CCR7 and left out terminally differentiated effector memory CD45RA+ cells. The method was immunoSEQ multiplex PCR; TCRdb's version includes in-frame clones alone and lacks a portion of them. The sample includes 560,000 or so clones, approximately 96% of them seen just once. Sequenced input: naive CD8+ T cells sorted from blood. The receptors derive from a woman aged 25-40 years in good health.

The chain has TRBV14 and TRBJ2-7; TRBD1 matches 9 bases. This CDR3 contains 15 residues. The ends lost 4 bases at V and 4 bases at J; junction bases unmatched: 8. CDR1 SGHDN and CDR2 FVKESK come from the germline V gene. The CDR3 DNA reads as TGTGCCAGCAGCCTCGGGACAGGGAAAGGGTACGAGCAGTACTTC. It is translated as CASSLGTGKGYEQYF.

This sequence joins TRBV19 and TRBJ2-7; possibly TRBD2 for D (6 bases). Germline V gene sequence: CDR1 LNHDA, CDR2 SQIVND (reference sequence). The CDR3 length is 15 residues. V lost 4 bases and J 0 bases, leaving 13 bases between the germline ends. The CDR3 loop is CASSNPGLSSYEQYF. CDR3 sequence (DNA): TGTGCCAGTAGTAATCCGGGACTTTCCTCCTACGAGCAGTACTTC.

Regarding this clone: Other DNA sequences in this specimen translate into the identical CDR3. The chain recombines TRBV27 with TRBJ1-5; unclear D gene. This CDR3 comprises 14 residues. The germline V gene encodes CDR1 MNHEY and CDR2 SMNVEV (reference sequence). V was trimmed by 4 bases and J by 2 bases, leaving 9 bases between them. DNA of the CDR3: TGTGCCAGCAGTTGGGTGGGTGGCAATCAGCCCCAGCATTTT. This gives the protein CASSWVGGNQPQHF.

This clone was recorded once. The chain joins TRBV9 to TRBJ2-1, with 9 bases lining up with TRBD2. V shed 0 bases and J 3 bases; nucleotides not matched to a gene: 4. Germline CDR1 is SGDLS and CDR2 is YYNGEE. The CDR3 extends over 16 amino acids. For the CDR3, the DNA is TGTGCCAGCAGCGTAGGGATAGCGGGAGTCTACAATGAGCAGTTCTTC. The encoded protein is CASSVGIAGVYNEQFF.

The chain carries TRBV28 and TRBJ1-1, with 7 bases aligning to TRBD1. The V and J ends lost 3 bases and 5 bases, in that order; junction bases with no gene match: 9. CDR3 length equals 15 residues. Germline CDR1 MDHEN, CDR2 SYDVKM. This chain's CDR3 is CASSFPRGGRTEAFF. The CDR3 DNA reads TGTGCCAGCAGTTTCCCCCGAGGGGGCAGGACTGAAGCTTTCTTT.

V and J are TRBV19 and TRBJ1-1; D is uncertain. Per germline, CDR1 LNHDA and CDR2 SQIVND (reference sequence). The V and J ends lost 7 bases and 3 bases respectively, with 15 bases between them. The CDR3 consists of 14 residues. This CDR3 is CASKNWERDTEAFF. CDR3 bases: TGTGCCAGTAAGAACTGGGAGAGGGACACTGAAGCTTTCTTT.

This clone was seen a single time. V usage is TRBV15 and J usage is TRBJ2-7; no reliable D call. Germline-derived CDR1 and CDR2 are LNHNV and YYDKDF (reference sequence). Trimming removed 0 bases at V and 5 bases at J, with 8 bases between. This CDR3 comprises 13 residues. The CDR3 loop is CATSRDNVHEQYF. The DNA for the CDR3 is TGTGCCACCAGCAGAGATAATGTCCACGAGCAGTACTTC.

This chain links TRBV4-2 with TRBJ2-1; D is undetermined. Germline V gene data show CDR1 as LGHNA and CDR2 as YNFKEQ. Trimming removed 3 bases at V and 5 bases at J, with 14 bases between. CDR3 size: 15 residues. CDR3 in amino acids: CASSQDQYGDNEQFF. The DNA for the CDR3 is TGTGCCAGCAGCCAGGACCAGTATGGTGACAATGAGCAGTTCTTC.

As DNA, the CDR3 is TGTGCCAGCAGCCAGAACAACCAAGAGACCCAGTACTTC. Encoded protein: CASSQNNQETQYF. The gene calls are TRBV14 and TRBJ2-5; unclear D gene. Per germline, CDR1 SGHDN and CDR2 FVKESK. V lost 3 bases to trimming and J lost 0 bases, with 5 bases between them. This CDR3 contains 13 residues.

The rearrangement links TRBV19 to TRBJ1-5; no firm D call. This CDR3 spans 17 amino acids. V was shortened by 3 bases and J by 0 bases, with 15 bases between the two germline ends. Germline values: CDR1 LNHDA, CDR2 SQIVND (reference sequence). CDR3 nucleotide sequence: TGTGCCAGTAGTATCTCTCCCGGATCTTATAGCAATCAGCCCCAGCATTTT. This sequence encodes CASSISPGSYSNQPQHF.